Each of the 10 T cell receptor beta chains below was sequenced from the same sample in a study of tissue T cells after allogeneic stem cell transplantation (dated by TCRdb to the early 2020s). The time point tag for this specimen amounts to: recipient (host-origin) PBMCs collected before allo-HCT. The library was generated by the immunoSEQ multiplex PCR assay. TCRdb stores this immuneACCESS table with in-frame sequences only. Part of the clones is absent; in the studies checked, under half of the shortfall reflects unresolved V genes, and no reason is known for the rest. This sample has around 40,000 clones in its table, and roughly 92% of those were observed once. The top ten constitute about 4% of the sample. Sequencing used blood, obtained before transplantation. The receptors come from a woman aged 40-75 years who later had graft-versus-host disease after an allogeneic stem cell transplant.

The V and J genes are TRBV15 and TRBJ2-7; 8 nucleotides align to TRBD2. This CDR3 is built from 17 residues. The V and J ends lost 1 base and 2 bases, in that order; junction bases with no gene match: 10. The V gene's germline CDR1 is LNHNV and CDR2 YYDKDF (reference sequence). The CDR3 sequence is CATSRGPIAGPTYEQYF. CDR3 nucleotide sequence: TGTGCCACCAGCAGAGGACCCATAGCGGGGCCGACCTACGAGCAGTACTTC.

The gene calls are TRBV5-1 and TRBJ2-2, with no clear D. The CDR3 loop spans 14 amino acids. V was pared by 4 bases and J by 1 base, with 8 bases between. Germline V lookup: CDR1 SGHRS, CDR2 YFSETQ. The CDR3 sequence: CASSPTVNTGELFF. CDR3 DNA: TGCGCCAGCAGCCCCACGGTGAACACCGGGGAGCTGTTTTTT.

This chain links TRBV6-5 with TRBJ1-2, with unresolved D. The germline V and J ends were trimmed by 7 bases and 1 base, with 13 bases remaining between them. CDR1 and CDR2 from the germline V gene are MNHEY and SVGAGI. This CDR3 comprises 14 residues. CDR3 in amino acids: CASIVNRDNYGYTF. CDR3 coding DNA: TGTGCCAGCATCGTCAATCGGGATAACTATGGCTACACCTTC.

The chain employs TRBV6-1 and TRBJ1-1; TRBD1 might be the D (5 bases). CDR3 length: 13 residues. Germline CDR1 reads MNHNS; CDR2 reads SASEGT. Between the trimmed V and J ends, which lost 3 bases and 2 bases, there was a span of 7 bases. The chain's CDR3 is CASSDQGNTEAFF. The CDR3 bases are TGTGCCAGCAGTGACCAGGGTAACACTGAAGCTTTCTTT.

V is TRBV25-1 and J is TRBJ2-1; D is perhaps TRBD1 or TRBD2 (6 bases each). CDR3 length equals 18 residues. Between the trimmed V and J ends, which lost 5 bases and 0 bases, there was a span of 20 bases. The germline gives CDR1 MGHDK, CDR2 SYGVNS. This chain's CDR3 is CASSPEGGLEGSYNEQFF. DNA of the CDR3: TGTGCCAGCAGTCCCGAAGGGGGGCTCGAGGGCTCCTACAATGAGCAGTTCTTC.

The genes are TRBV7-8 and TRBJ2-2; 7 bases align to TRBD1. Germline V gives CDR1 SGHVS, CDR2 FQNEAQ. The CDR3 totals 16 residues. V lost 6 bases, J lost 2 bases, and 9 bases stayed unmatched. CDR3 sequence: CASSTWTGPNTGELFF. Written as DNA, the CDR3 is TGTGCCAGCAGTACCTGGACAGGCCCTAACACCGGGGAGCTGTTTTTT.

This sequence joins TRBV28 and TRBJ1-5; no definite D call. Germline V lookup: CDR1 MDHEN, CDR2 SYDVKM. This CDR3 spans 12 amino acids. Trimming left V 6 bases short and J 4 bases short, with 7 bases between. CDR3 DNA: TGTGCCAGCAGGGGGAGAAATCAGCCCCAGCATTTT. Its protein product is CASRGRNQPQHF.

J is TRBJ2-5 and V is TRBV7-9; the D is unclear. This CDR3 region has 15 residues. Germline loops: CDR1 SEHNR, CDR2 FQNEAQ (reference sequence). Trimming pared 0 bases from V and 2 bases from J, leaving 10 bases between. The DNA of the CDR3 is TGTGCCAGCAGCTTAGCACCCAGTTATCAAGAGACCCAGTACTTC. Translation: CASSLAPSYQETQYF.

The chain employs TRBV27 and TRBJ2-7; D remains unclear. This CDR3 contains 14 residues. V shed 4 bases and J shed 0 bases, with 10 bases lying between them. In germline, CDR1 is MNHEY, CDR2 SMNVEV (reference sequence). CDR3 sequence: CASSSLMSSYEQYF. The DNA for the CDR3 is TGTGCCAGCAGTTCGTTGATGAGCTCCTACGAGCAGTACTTC.

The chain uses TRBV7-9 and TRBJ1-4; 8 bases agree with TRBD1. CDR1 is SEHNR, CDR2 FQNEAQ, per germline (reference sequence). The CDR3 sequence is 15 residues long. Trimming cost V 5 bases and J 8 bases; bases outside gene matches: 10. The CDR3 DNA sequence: TGTGCCAGCAGCCCGGTATCAGGGGGCTGGGAAAAACTGTTTTTT. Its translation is CASSPVSGGWEKLFF.